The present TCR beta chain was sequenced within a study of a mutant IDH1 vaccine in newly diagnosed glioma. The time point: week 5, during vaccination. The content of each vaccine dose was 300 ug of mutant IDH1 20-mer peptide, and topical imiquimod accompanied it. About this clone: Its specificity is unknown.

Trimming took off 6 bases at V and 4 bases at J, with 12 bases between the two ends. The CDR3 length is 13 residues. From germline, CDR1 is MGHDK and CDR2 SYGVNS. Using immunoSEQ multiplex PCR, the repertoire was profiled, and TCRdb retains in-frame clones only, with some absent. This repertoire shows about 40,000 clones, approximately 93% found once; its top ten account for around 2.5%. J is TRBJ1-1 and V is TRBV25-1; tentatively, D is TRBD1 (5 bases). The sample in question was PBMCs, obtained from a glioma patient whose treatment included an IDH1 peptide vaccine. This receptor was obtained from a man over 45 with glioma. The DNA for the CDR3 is TGTGCCAGCAGGGAGACAGTGGTCACTGAAGCTTTCTTT. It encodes CASRETVVTEAFF.